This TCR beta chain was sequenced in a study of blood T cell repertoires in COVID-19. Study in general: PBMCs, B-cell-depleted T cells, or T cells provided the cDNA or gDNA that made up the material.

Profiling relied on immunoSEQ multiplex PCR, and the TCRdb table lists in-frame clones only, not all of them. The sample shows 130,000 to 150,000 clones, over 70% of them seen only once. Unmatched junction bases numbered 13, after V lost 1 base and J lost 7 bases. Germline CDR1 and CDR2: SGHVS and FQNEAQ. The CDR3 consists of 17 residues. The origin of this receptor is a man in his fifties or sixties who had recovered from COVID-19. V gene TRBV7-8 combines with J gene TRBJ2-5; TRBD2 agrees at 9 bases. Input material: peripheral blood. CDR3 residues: CASSLVTRTSVRATQYF. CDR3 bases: TGTGCCAGCAGCTTAGTGACCAGGACTAGCGTGCGAGCGACCCAGTACTTC.